One sample yielded the 25 T cell receptor beta chains listed below, sequenced in a study of T cell repertoires in cytomegalovirus infection (dated by TCRdb to between 2017 and 2020). These reads were obtained on an Illumina HiSeq 1500. Clones were called with MiXCR by TCRdb after fastp trimmed the public reads at Q25, and only in-frame beta chains were retained. Each record represents a unique CDR3 protein, reported with the most common genes and DNA among its rows. The sample table holds approximately 630,000 distinct CDR3 sequences, of which roughly a quarter were seen once. The leading ten clones occupy roughly 8% of the sample. The specimen was CD8+ T cells from PBMCs. The receptor source for this set is a human donor in good health (CMV status not recorded). Some clones in this sample may be carry-over from other donors' samples.

Note on this clonotype: Since a much larger clone is just one base distant, this may be a read error. The gene calls are TRBV6-2 or TRBV6-3 and TRBJ2-1; D is undetermined. The germline V gene encodes CDR1 MNHEY and CDR2 SVGEGT. The CDR3 has 19 residues. The CDR3 sequence is CTSSYLPPDVLGSYNEQFF. Written as DNA, the CDR3 is TGTACCAGCAGTTACTTACCCCCCGACGTCCTTGGCTCCTACAATGAGCAGTTCTTC.

This clonotype has at least ten counts. The V call is TRBV7-6, the J call TRBJ2-1, with 7 positions matching TRBD2. The CDR3 spans 22 residues. Germline V gene data show CDR1 as SGHVS and CDR2 as FNYEAQ. V dropped 1 base and J dropped 1; count of bases not matched to a gene: 22. The CDR3 spells CASSLGEVAGPDWVRSYNEQFF. CDR3 nucleotide sequence: TGTGCCAGCAGCTTAGGGGAAGTAGCGGGTCCCGATTGGGTGAGGTCCTACAATGAGCAGTTCTTC.

The chain couples TRBV12-3 or TRBV12-4 to TRBJ2-1, with 11 bases matching TRBD1. The CDR3 has 12 amino acids. V gave up 6 bases and J gave up 11 bases; unmatched junction bases: 3. Here the CDR3 DNA reads TGTGCCAGCAGGGGGACAGGGGGGAAGCAGTTCTTC. Residues: CASRGTGGKQFF.

The CDR3 region is CASSTGQGLYNEQFF. The CDR3 nucleotides read TGTGCCAGCAGCACCGGACAGGGGCTTTACAATGAGCAGTTCTTC. This chain uses TRBV28 with TRBJ2-1; 9 bases are a match to TRBD1. The V and J ends lost 6 bases and 4 bases, in that order; junction bases with no gene match: 7. Germline values: CDR1 MDHEN, CDR2 SYDVKM. The CDR3 spans 15 residues.

The chain combines TRBV20-1 with TRBJ2-2, with a possible D match to TRBD1 (6 bases). The CDR3 is 17 residues long. CDR1 DFQATT and CDR2 SNEGSKA come from the germline V gene (reference sequence). The ends were cut back, 0 bases at V and 1 base at J, with 15 bases in the middle. The CDR3, as DNA: TGCAGTGCTAGAGATCTATCAGGACAGAGGAACACCGGGGAGCTGTTTTTT. Translating gives CSARDLSGQRNTGELFF.

This chain uses TRBV7-9 with TRBJ1-4, with D possibly matching TRBD1 (6 bases). Looked up from germline, CDR1 is SEHNR and CDR2 is FQNEAQ (reference sequence). The CDR3 runs 12 residues. V lost 8 bases and J 14 bases, leaving 18 bases between the germline ends. This CDR3 is CASVSQGRGLFF. The CDR3 nucleotides read TGTGCCAGCGTTTCACAGGGAAGGGGGCTGTTTTTT.

This clonotype was counted a few times. The rearrangement uses TRBV7-9 and TRBJ2-3; D tentatively fits TRBD1 or TRBD2 (6 bases each). Germline-derived CDR1 and CDR2 are SEHNR and FQNEAQ (reference sequence). The V and J ends lost 5 bases and 3 bases respectively, with 27 bases between them. The CDR3 length is 19 residues. The CDR3 spells CASSPPLGGGEKETDTQYF. The CDR3 coding sequence is TGTGCCAGCAGCCCCCCACTGGGGGGCGGGGAGAAGGAGACAGATACGCAGTATTTT.

This clonotype was observed a few times. The CDR3 DNA reads as TGTGCCAGCAGTTACGTCCTGCGATCCCGGAACACCGGGGAGCTGTTTTTT. This gives the protein CASSYVLRSRNTGELFF. The rearrangement links TRBV6-2 or TRBV6-3 to TRBJ2-2; D remains ambiguous. Germline V gives CDR1 MNHEY, CDR2 SVGEGT. There are 17 residues in the CDR3. V was cut by 2 bases and J by 1 base, with 14 bases left in between.

This clonotype was seen many times. The V gene is TRBV7-9, the J gene TRBJ2-7, with 7 bases aligning to TRBD1. V lost 2 bases and J lost 7; bases outside the gene matches: 2. The CDR3 contains 12 residues. Germline V gives CDR1 SEHNR, CDR2 FQNEAQ (reference sequence). DNA for the CDR3: TGTGCCAGCAGCTTATGGGACAGAGAGCAGTACTTC. It yields the protein CASSLWDREQYF.

This clonotype was seen more than once but under ten times. V and J are TRBV29-1 and TRBJ2-3; 10 bases align to TRBD2. The germline CDR1 and CDR2 sequences are SQVTM and ANQGSEA. The CDR3 consists of 19 residues. The V gene end was trimmed by 0 bases and the J gene end by 5 bases; junction bases not matched to a gene: 17. The CDR3: CSVEDALSGGAPTLDTQYF. In DNA form, the CDR3 reads TGCAGCGTTGAAGATGCCCTCAGCGGGGGGGCCCCTACCTTAGATACGCAGTATTTT.

The V gene is TRBV5-6, the J gene TRBJ1-5; TRBD1 matches 9 bases. V trimming: 0 bases; J trimming: 7 bases; junction bases outside the gene matches: 5. Germline V gene sequence: CDR1 SGHDT, CDR2 YYEEEE. The CDR3 totals 15 residues. The DNA of the CDR3 is TGTGCCAGCAGCTTGGGGACAGGGGCAGGACAGCCCCAGCATTTT. Amino acid sequence: CASSLGTGAGQPQHF.

Worth noting for this clonotype: Given a much more abundant clone one base away, this may be a read error. V is TRBV7-8 and J is TRBJ2-3, with 11 positions matching TRBD1. Germline V gene lookup returns CDR1 SGHVS and CDR2 FQNEAQ. This CDR3 region has 16 residues. After removal of 4 bases from V and 2 bases from J, the junction contained 5 bases not matched to a gene. The CDR3 is CASSYPGQGVTDTQYF. The CDR3 DNA reads TGTGCCAGCAGCTACCCGGGACAGGGGGTCACAGATACGCAGTATTTT.

This clonotype has more than one count but fewer than ten. An end of the junction differs from the germline gene, which may be a read error. This chain connects TRBV14 to TRBJ2-1, with 9 bases that match TRBD2. The CDR3 totals 14 residues. Germline lookup yields CDR1 SGHDN and CDR2 FVKESK. This CDR3 reads CASNQAGGGDEQFF. CDR3 DNA: TGTGCCAGCAACCAAGCGGGGGGCGGCGATGAGCAGTTCTTC.

The rearrangement links TRBV27 to TRBJ2-5; 10 bases are a match to TRBD2. V lost 10 bases to trimming and J lost 0 bases; unmatched junction nucleotides: 8. Germline CDR1 is MNHEY and CDR2 is SMNVEV (reference sequence). This CDR3 has 15 amino acids. CDR3 coding DNA: TGTGCCACCTATGGACTAGCGGTGAACCAAGAGACCCAGTACTTC. It encodes CATYGLAVNQETQYF.

This chain links TRBV6-1 with TRBJ2-1; 7 positions match TRBD1. The CDR3 is made up of 15 amino acids. Trimming took 6 bases from V and 3 from J; bases not matched to a gene: 8. Germline CDR1 MNHNS, CDR2 SASEGT. In DNA form, the CDR3 reads TGTGCCAGCAGGTTGGGGGACAGTTACTACAATGAGCAGTTCTTC. Translation: CASRLGDSYYNEQFF.

In its sample, this clonotype was seen a few times. The V gene is TRBV2, the J gene TRBJ2-5; unclear D gene. The CDR3 is 14 residues long. Germline CDR1 reads SNHLY; CDR2 reads FYNNEI. V shed 2 bases and J shed 1 base, with 8 bases lying between them. The DNA of the CDR3 is TGTGCCAGCAGTGAAAGGGCAGTCCAAGAGACCCAGTACTTC. This codes for CASSERAVQETQYF. Supplemented by reference TRBV2 and TRBJ2-5, the full variable domain reads EPEVTQTPSHQVTQMGQEVILRCVPISNHLYFYWYRQILGQKVEFLVSFYNNEISEKSEIFDDQFSVERPDGSNFTLKIRSTKLEDSAMYFCASSERAVQETQYFGPGTRLLVL.

There are many counts of this clonotype. The J gene is TRBJ2-3, the V gene TRBV7-6; 9 bases line up with TRBD2. The CDR3 totals 17 residues. The ends lost 4 bases at V and 3 bases at J; junction bases unmatched: 11. The germline V gene has CDR1 SGHVS and CDR2 FNYEAQ. CDR3 DNA sequence: TGTGCCAGCAGCTCCTTAGCGGGGGCCCGAGAAACAGATACGCAGTATTTT. Residues: CASSSLAGARETDTQYF.

This clonotype occurred a few times. The chain combines TRBV18 with TRBJ1-1; no reliable D call. This CDR3 is built from 15 residues. V lost 0 bases to trimming and J lost 4 bases, with 12 bases between them. Germline-derived CDR1 and CDR2 are KGHSH and LQKENI. CDR3 sequence: CASSPPAGAGTEAFF. CDR3 in DNA: TGTGCCAGCTCACCACCGGCCGGTGCGGGCACTGAAGCTTTCTTT.

The chain employs TRBV2 and TRBJ2-7; no firm D call. Germline assignment: CDR1 SNHLY and CDR2 FYNNEI. V lost 3 bases, J lost 2 bases, and 5 bases lay in between. The CDR3 runs 12 residues. The CDR3 spells CASSEQPYEQYV. The CDR3 DNA reads as TGTGCCAGCAGTGAGCAGCCCTACGAGCAGTACGTC.

This clonotype was counted only a few times. V is TRBV5-5 and J is TRBJ2-1; 7 bases fit TRBD1. V trimming: 4 bases; J trimming: 6 bases; junction bases outside the gene matches: 13. From germline, CDR1 is SGHKS and CDR2 YYEKEE (reference sequence). This CDR3 region has 16 residues. CDR3: CASSADGTVHINEQFF. The CDR3 bases are TGTGCCAGCAGCGCGGACGGGACAGTGCATATCAATGAGCAGTTCTTC.

In its sample, this clonotype was seen a few times. The gene calls are TRBV27 and TRBJ2-1; 12 nucleotides match TRBD2. V gave up 5 bases and J gave up 10 bases; unmatched junction bases: 9. The CDR3 loop spans 15 amino acids. Germline V gene sequence: CDR1 MNHEY, CDR2 SMNVEV (reference sequence). CDR3 bases: TGTGCCAGCAGTCCTACTAGCGGGGGGTCCAAGGAGCAGTTCTTC. Translating gives CASSPTSGGSKEQFF.

Many counts were recorded for this clonotype. The chain combines TRBV11-2 with TRBJ1-1; no firm D call. The length of the CDR3 is 13 residues. Germline lookup yields CDR1 SGHAT and CDR2 FQNNGV. Between the trimmed V and J ends, which lost 5 bases and 6 bases, there was a span of 13 bases. CDR3 nucleotides: TGTGCCAGCAGCGCGTTCCTGGGGTCTGAAGCTTTCTTT. Translation gives CASSAFLGSEAFF.

This clonotype has a count of ten or more. The chain is built from TRBV19 and TRBJ1-1, with D maybe TRBD1 (6 bases). V shed 7 bases and J shed 3 bases, with 18 bases lying between them. Germline CDR1 LNHDA, CDR2 SQIVND (reference sequence). This CDR3 comprises 15 residues. The CDR3 coding sequence is TGTGCCAGTACCTCAGGGGACTTGGGGGACACTGAAGCTTTCTTT. Its translation is CASTSGDLGDTEAFF.

There are many counts of this clonotype. The chain combines TRBV10-3 with TRBJ2-1; D ambiguous. This CDR3 region has 14 residues. Germline lookup yields CDR1 ENHRY and CDR2 SYGVKD. Trimming cost V 6 bases and J 7 bases, with 16 bases left between them. This CDR3 reads CAIRVTVQDNEQFF. The CDR3 region has the DNA TGTGCCATCAGGGTAACAGTCCAAGATAATGAGCAGTTCTTC.

This clonotype was seen more than once but under ten times. The genes are TRBV20-1 and TRBJ1-3, with no clear D. CDR1 is DFQATT, CDR2 SNEGSKA, per germline (reference sequence). Trimming removed 6 bases at V and 0 bases at J, with 18 bases between. The CDR3 totals 16 residues. The CDR3 loop is CSALLLGRHSGNTIYF. In DNA, the CDR3 is TGCAGTGCCCTTCTCCTTGGTCGGCACTCTGGAAACACCATATATTTT.